Each of the 24 T cell receptor beta chains below was sequenced from the same sample in a study of T cells in Graves' hyperthyroidism and ophthalmopathy. Researchers amplified the TCR beta CDR3 regions from RNA transcripts. Using the HTBI primer set, a first-round RT-PCR was run on the TCR CDR3. A single record per CDR3 protein comes from TCRdb applying MiXCR to the multiplex PCR reads. This sample has about 500,000 distinct CDR3 sequences, with approximately 15% found just once. The sample taken for sequencing was blood. The receptors come from a woman aged 18-30 years with Graves' hyperthyroidism.

This clonotype was counted ten times or more. This chain connects TRBV27 to TRBJ2-1; 11 bases agree with TRBD2. V lost 2 bases to trimming and J lost 10 bases; unmatched junction nucleotides: 13. Per germline, CDR1 MNHEY and CDR2 SMNVEV (reference sequence). CDR3 length: 17 residues. CDR3 bases: TGTGCCAGCAGTTTACTACTAGCGGGAGCTTCTCAAGGGGAGCAGTTCTTC. This sequence encodes CASSLLLAGASQGEQFF.

There are many counts of this clonotype. The genes are TRBV29-1 and TRBJ1-2, with 7 bases that match TRBD1. The trim removed 3 bases at V and 3 bases at J, leaving 7 bases unmatched. The V gene's germline CDR1 is SQVTM and CDR2 ANQGSEA. CDR3 length: 14 residues. In nucleotides, the CDR3 is TGCAGCGTTGAGAACAGGGGCATGGACTATGGCTACACCTTC. Translation: CSVENRGMDYGYTF.

This clonotype was found once. A read error may produce the germline difference seen at one junction end. This chain uses TRBV5-1 with TRBJ1-1, with D unclear. The germline V gene encodes CDR1 SGHRS and CDR2 YFSETQ. The CDR3 sequence is 12 residues long. CDR3 bases: TGCGTCAGCAGCTTTTCGGGCACTGAAGCTTTCTTT. Residues: CVSSFSGTEAFF.

This clonotype showed up many times. The chain links TRBV6-1 to TRBJ1-6, with no clear D. The V and J ends lost 7 bases and 7 bases respectively, with 17 bases between them. This CDR3 has 15 residues. Germline assignment: CDR1 MNHNS and CDR2 SASEGT. CDR3 loop: CASTLGEALNSPLHF. CDR3 in DNA: TGTGCCAGCACCCTTGGGGAGGCGTTAAATTCACCCCTCCACTTT.

The sample holds many counts of this clonotype. The gene calls are TRBV20-1 and TRBJ1-1, with D tentatively TRBD1 (6 bases). V lost 6 bases, J lost 5 bases, and 16 bases lay in between. Germline V gene sequence: CDR1 DFQATT, CDR2 SNEGSKA (reference sequence). The CDR3 has 13 residues. The CDR3 nucleotides are TGCAGTGCATCCTCACAGGGTAGGACTGAAGCTTTCTTT. Translating gives CSASSQGRTEAFF.

This clonotype has at least ten counts. V usage is TRBV28 and J usage is TRBJ1-2, with D perhaps matching TRBD1 (5 bases). The CDR3 length is 11 residues. Deletions cut 6 bases from V and 3 bases from J, with 5 bases between. Looked up from germline, CDR1 is MDHEN and CDR2 is SYDVKM. CDR3 nucleotides: TGTGCCAGCAGGGGGGACTATGGCTACACCTTC. Residues: CASRGDYGYTF.

This rearrangement joins TRBV7-8 to TRBJ2-3; D gene uncertain. Trimming removed 3 bases at V and 0 bases at J, with 13 bases between. This CDR3 comprises 16 residues. Germline CDR1 SGHVS, CDR2 FQNEAQ. CDR3: CASSFGVPTSTDTQYF. Written as DNA, the CDR3 is TGTGCCAGCAGCTTCGGAGTACCGACTAGCACAGATACGCAGTATTTT.

This rearrangement joins TRBV18 to TRBJ2-7; 7 positions match TRBD1. Germline CDR1 is KGHSH and CDR2 is LQKENI. The CDR3 runs 13 residues. Trimming cost V 7 bases and J 4 bases; bases outside gene matches: 7. In DNA, the CDR3 is TGTGCCAGCTTCTTGACAGGGCCTTACGAGCAGTACTTC. Amino acids: CASFLTGPYEQYF. The whole variable domain, filled in from reference TRBV18 and TRBJ2-7, reads NAGVMQNPRHLVRRRGQEARLRCSPMKGHSHVYWYRQLPEEGLKFMVYLQKENIIDESGMPKERFSAEFPKEGPSILRIQQVVRGDSAAYFCASFLTGPYEQYFGPGTRLTVT.

The table lists this clonotype with many counts. This chain joins TRBV28 and TRBJ1-4, with D uncertain. Germline lookup yields CDR1 MDHEN and CDR2 SYDVKM. The CDR3 spans 11 residues. V shed 6 bases and J shed 4 bases, with 3 bases lying between them. This CDR3 reads CASSVNEKLFF. Written as DNA, the CDR3 is TGTGCCAGCAGCGTTAATGAAAAACTGTTTTTT.

This chain joins TRBV9 and TRBJ2-3; the D gene is possibly TRBD2 (7 bases). This CDR3 has 16 amino acids. Germline CDR1 and CDR2: SGDLS and YYNGEE. Trimming took 4 bases from V and 2 from J, leaving 17 bases between them. The CDR3 nucleotides are TGTGCCAGCAGCTGGGGGGGGGGCAGTTTCACAGATACGCAGTATTTT. Amino acid sequence: CASSWGGGSFTDTQYF. Full variable domain (remainder filled in from reference TRBV9 and TRBJ2-3): DSGVTQTPKHLITATGQRVTLRCSPRSGDLSVYWYQQSLDQGLQFLIQYYNGEERAKGNILERFSAQQFPDLHSELNLSSLELGDSALYFCASSWGGGSFTDTQYFGPGTRLTVL.

This clonotype appeared many times. The V gene is TRBV6-1, the J gene TRBJ1-1; the D is unclear. CDR3 size: 16 residues. Germline-derived CDR1 and CDR2 are MNHNS and SASEGT. Trimming left V 6 bases short and J 3 bases short, with 20 bases between. DNA for the CDR3: TGTGCCAGCAGCGAAACCATGGGGAGAGGGTACACTGAAGCTTTCTTT. It translates to CASSETMGRGYTEAFF.

This clonotype was seen repeatedly, ten times or more. This chain connects TRBV30 to TRBJ2-5; 8 bases line up with TRBD1. V was clipped by 3 bases and J by 2 bases; unmatched bases: 8. Germline CDR1 is GTSNPN and CDR2 is SVGIG (reference sequence). The CDR3 sequence is 15 residues long. CDR3 bases: TGTGCCTGGAGGGCCCGGGACAGGTTTCAAGAGACCCAGTACTTC. Residues: CAWRARDRFQETQYF.

The genes are TRBV19 and TRBJ2-1; TRBD1 matches at 9 bases. Germline loops: CDR1 LNHDA, CDR2 SQIVND (reference sequence). The CDR3 has 15 amino acids. Trimming cost V 2 bases and J 5 bases; bases outside gene matches: 4. CDR3 region: CASSILGQGNNEQFF. In nucleotides, the CDR3 is TGTGCCAGTAGTATACTTGGACAGGGGAACAATGAGCAGTTCTTC.

This clonotype came up many times. DNA of the CDR3: TGTGCCAGCAGTTTAATACGGTACAATGAGCAGTTCTTC. Translated: CASSLIRYNEQFF. The V gene is TRBV12-3 or TRBV12-4, the J gene TRBJ2-1; D is unclear. Trimming stripped 2 bases from V and 4 bases from J, with 6 bases between. CDR3 length: 13 amino acids.

The V and J genes are TRBV20-1 and TRBJ2-2; perhaps TRBD2 as D (7 bases). Between the trimmed V and J ends, which lost 6 bases and 3 bases, there was a span of 17 bases. The CDR3 extends over 15 amino acids. Germline-derived CDR1 and CDR2 are DFQATT and SNEGSKA (reference sequence). In nucleotides, the CDR3 is TGCAGTGCGCCGTTGGGAGGGGGGCACACCGGGGAGCTGTTTTTT. Translated: CSAPLGGGHTGELFF.

The chain joins TRBV18 to TRBJ2-1; 8 nucleotides match TRBD2. The V segment lost 7 bases and the J segment 5 bases; nucleotides outside the gene matches: 7. The germline CDR1 and CDR2 sequences are KGHSH and LQKENI. This CDR3 contains 14 residues. CDR3 DNA sequence: TGTGCCAGCTATAAGCGGGAGAGCAACAATGAGCAGTTCTTC. This gives the protein CASYKRESNNEQFF. The variable domain in full, completed from reference TRBV18 and TRBJ2-1, reads NAGVMQNPRHLVRRRGQEARLRCSPMKGHSHVYWYRQLPEEGLKFMVYLQKENIIDESGMPKERFSAEFPKEGPSILRIQQVVRGDSAAYFCASYKRESNNEQFFGPGTRLTVL.

The chain uses TRBV6-5 and TRBJ2-1; 7 nucleotides agree with TRBD2. There are 15 residues in the CDR3. Germline loops: CDR1 MNHEY, CDR2 SVGAGI. Losses at the gene ends were 2 bases for V and 4 bases for J; bases not matched to a gene: 5. The CDR3 coding sequence is TGTGCCAGCAGTTACAGGACTAGGGGTTACAATGAGCAGTTCTTC. Translating it yields CASSYRTRGYNEQFF.

This clonotype has a count of ten or more. The chain is built from TRBV29-1 and TRBJ2-2; D tentatively reads TRBD1 or TRBD2 (5 bases each). The CDR3 is 14 residues long. Germline V gene lookup returns CDR1 SQVTM and CDR2 ANQGSEA. V lost 4 bases to trimming and J lost 0 bases, with 9 bases between them. In DNA form, the CDR3 reads TGCAGCGTTGGTTTGGGGGCGAACACCGGGGAGCTGTTTTTT. Translated: CSVGLGANTGELFF.

The chain is built from TRBV13 and TRBJ1-6; D not certain. The CDR3 length is 12 residues. Germline CDR1 reads PRHDT; CDR2 reads FYEKMQ (reference sequence). The V end lost 8 bases, the J end lost 6 bases, and 8 bases lay between the germline ends. The CDR3 DNA is TGTGCCAGCCAACGATTTAATTCACCCCTCCACTTT. The encoded protein is CASQRFNSPLHF.

A remark on this clonotype: This may arise from a read error, as a much more abundant clone is one base away. CDR3 loop: CSPADTEAFF. In DNA, the CDR3 is TGCAGCCCTGCAGACACTGAAGCTTTCTTT. This chain connects TRBV29-1 to TRBJ1-1, with D uncertain. The V gene's germline CDR1 is SQVTM and CDR2 ANQGSEA. The V end lost 8 bases, the J end lost 3 bases, and 7 bases lay between the germline ends. The CDR3 has 10 amino acids.

This clonotype was counted many times. The chain couples TRBV20-1 to TRBJ2-1; 7 bases map to TRBD2. CDR1 is DFQATT, CDR2 SNEGSKA, per germline (reference sequence). The ends lost 6 bases at V and 8 bases at J; junction bases unmatched: 7. The CDR3 runs 12 residues. DNA of the CDR3: TGCAGTGCCCAGCGGGGATCCCATGAGCAGTTCTTC. Protein product: CSAQRGSHEQFF.

The chain has TRBV11-2 and TRBJ2-1, with 7 bases fitting TRBD2. Germline CDR1 SGHAT, CDR2 FQNNGV. This CDR3 is built from 18 residues. Losses at the gene ends were 1 base for V and 4 bases for J; bases not matched to a gene: 13. DNA for the CDR3: TGTGCCAGCAGCTTAGTCCAAGGCGGAGCGCGGGGGTACAATGAGCAGTTCTTC. This translates into CASSLVQGGARGYNEQFF.

V gene TRBV19 combines with J gene TRBJ2-2; D is uncertain. Germline values: CDR1 LNHDA, CDR2 SQIVND (reference sequence). V was clipped by 9 bases and J by 7 bases, with 18 bases between them. The CDR3 runs 14 residues. The CDR3 DNA follows: TGTGCCAGGCCCCACGTTTGGGCCGGCGGGGAGCTGTTTTTT. It codes for CARPHVWAGGELFF.

This clonotype was seen more than once but under ten times. J is TRBJ1-4 and V is TRBV19, with D maybe TRBD1 (6 bases). Germline V gene data show CDR1 as LNHDA and CDR2 as SQIVND (reference sequence). Trimming took 4 bases from V and 10 from J, leaving 16 bases between them. This CDR3 comprises 14 residues. The DNA for the CDR3 is TGTGCCAGTAGTACCCGGAACAGGGCGGGAAAACTGTTTTTT. It yields the protein CASSTRNRAGKLFF.